One sample yielded the 22 T cell receptor beta chains listed below, sequenced in a study of T cells after yellow fever vaccination. TCRdb analysed the 5' RACE reads with MiXCR anew, one entry per CDR3 protein. The sample holds just under 600,000 distinct CDR3 sequences, 13% seen once. The specimen was PBMCs, collected on the day of the yellow fever booster vaccination. Source of these receptors: a man younger than 45 who received the YFV17D yellow fever vaccine.

This clonotype was recorded at least ten times. The V and J genes are TRBV4-3 and TRBJ2-5; 7 bases are shared with TRBD2. The CDR3 loop spans 14 amino acids. Germline V CDR1 and CDR2: LGHNA, YSLEER. The J segment lost 5 bases and the V segment lost 1 base, leaving 4 bases of the junction unmatched. The CDR3 protein is CASSQGGGMETQYF. CDR3 DNA: TGCGCCAGCAGCCAAGGCGGGGGAATGGAGACCCAGTACTTC.

J is TRBJ2-7 and V is TRBV28; D possibly corresponds to TRBD1 (5 bases). From germline, CDR1 is MDHEN and CDR2 SYDVKM. V was shortened by 7 bases and J by 6 bases, with 13 bases between the two germline ends. The length of the CDR3 is 12 residues. For the CDR3, the DNA is TGTGCCAGCACCCGCCCAGGGTTCGAGCAGTACTTC. This encodes CASTRPGFEQYF.

This clonotype showed up just a few times. The rearrangement joins TRBV6-1 to TRBJ1-6, with a tentative D call TRBD1 (5 bases). The CDR3 extends over 15 amino acids. CDR1 MNHNS and CDR2 SASEGT come from the germline V gene. The ends were cut back, 5 bases at V and 10 bases at J, with 18 bases in the middle. The CDR3 sequence: CASSPTGQGWSPLHF. CDR3 DNA sequence: TGTGCCAGCAGTCCTACTGGTCAGGGCTGGTCACCCCTCCACTTT.

A few counts support this clonotype. The chain couples TRBV5-6 to TRBJ1-2; 8 bases fit TRBD1. CDR1 and CDR2 from the germline V gene are SGHDT and YYEEEE. This CDR3 spans 16 amino acids. After removal of 4 bases from V and 7 bases from J, the junction contained 15 bases not matched to a gene. CDR3 sequence (DNA): TGTGCCAGCAGCCCGGCGGTCCAGGGGGCAGATAGTGGCTACACCTTC. Its translation is CASSPAVQGADSGYTF.

The rearrangement joins TRBV2 to TRBJ2-5, with 7 bases fitting TRBD2. This CDR3 comprises 14 residues. V lost 7 bases and J lost 5; bases outside the gene matches: 10. Germline lookup yields CDR1 SNHLY and CDR2 FYNNEI. CDR3 amino acids: CASTLASGGETQYF. CDR3 coding DNA: TGTGCCAGCACCCTCGCTAGCGGAGGCGAGACCCAGTACTTC.

The CDR3 sequence is CASTALPITGGAAGANVLTF. In nucleotides, the CDR3 is TGTGCCAGCACCGCGCTGCCCATTACAGGGGGCGCGGCTGGGGCCAACGTCCTGACTTTC. The V and J genes are TRBV9 and TRBJ2-6, with 9 bases fitting TRBD1. Trimming at V came to 6 bases and at J to 2 bases, leaving 18 bases not matched to a gene. CDR3 length equals 20 residues. CDR1 and CDR2 from the germline V gene are SGDLS and YYNGEE.

This clonotype was detected a few times. V is TRBV30 and J is TRBJ2-5, with 12 bases lining up with TRBD2. The CDR3 totals 15 residues. Germline trimming cut 4 bases from V and 5 bases from J; bases unmatched to any gene: 8. Germline V CDR1 and CDR2: GTSNPN, SVGIG (reference sequence). The CDR3 nucleotides are TGTGCCTGGACCAGGACTAGCGGGATCTCTGAGACCCAGTACTTC. Translating gives CAWTRTSGISETQYF.

Only a few counts were recorded for this clonotype. This chain links TRBV3-1 with TRBJ2-2; unclear D gene. The V end was cut by 2 bases, the J end by 6 bases, with 10 bases between. CDR3 length: 14 residues. Germline V gives CDR1 LGHDT, CDR2 YNNKEL (reference sequence). The CDR3 sequence: CASSQRSGSGELFF. The CDR3 region has the DNA TGTGCCAGCAGCCAAAGGTCCGGGTCCGGGGAGCTGTTTTTT.

The chain employs TRBV7-9 and TRBJ2-1; 12 nucleotides agree with TRBD2. Looked up from germline, CDR1 is SEHNR and CDR2 is FQNEAQ (reference sequence). Trimming at V came to 2 bases and at J to 9 bases, leaving 11 bases not matched to a gene. CDR3 size: 17 residues. The CDR3 region has the DNA TGTGCCAGCAGCTTACTAGCGGGAGGGCCATTTTTGGGTGAGCAGTTCTTC. This translates into CASSLLAGGPFLGEQFF.

The chain carries TRBV10-3 and TRBJ2-1; TRBD2 aligns across 14 bases. Trimming removed 6 bases from V and 8 bases from J; junction bases left unmatched: 3. CDR1 and CDR2 from the germline V gene are ENHRY and SYGVKD. The CDR3 is 14 amino acids. The CDR3 spells CAISPGLAGDEQFF. The CDR3 region has the DNA TGTGCCATCAGCCCGGGACTAGCGGGAGATGAGCAGTTCTTC.

This clonotype was seen only a few times. The J gene is TRBJ2-6, the V gene TRBV6-6; the D call may be TRBD1 or TRBD2 (5 bases each). Germline CDR1 reads MNHNY; CDR2 reads SVGAGI (reference sequence). The CDR3 has 13 amino acids. V lost 8 bases to trimming and J lost 3 bases, with 8 bases between them. The CDR3, as DNA: TGTGCCAGCGGTGGGGGTGGGGCCAACGTCCTGACTTTC. Protein sequence: CASGGGGANVLTF.

The chain recombines TRBV10-3 with TRBJ2-7; 8 bases are shared with TRBD1. The CDR3 is made up of 17 amino acids. Per the germline V gene, CDR1 is ENHRY and CDR2 is SYGVKD. The trim removed 8 bases at V and 0 bases at J, leaving 15 bases unmatched. CDR3 protein: CAIGQPLWTGSSYEQYF. The CDR3 DNA follows: TGTGCCATCGGCCAACCCCTGTGGACAGGGAGCTCCTACGAGCAGTACTTC.

The rearrangement uses TRBV7-9 and TRBJ2-1, with 7 positions matching TRBD2. Germline V CDR1 and CDR2: SEHNR, FQNEAQ (reference sequence). V was pared by 5 bases and J by 12 bases, with 10 bases of the junction left unmatched. CDR3 size: 13 residues. CDR3 loop: CASSPTSMQSQFF. The CDR3 DNA reads as TGTGCCAGCAGCCCGACTAGCATGCAATCGCAGTTCTTC.

The sample holds many counts of this clonotype. This chain joins TRBV28 and TRBJ2-7, with 8 bases fitting TRBD2. The V gene end was trimmed by 11 bases and the J gene end by 0 bases; junction bases not matched to a gene: 6. Germline V gene sequence: CDR1 MDHEN, CDR2 SYDVKM. CDR3 length equals 13 residues. The CDR3 loop reads CASRSGSSYEQYF. In DNA form, the CDR3 reads TGTGCCTCACGGAGCGGGAGCTCCTACGAGCAGTACTTC.

This clonotype has a handful of counts. V and J are TRBV4-2 and TRBJ2-7; TRBD2 might be the D (6 bases). CDR3 size: 17 residues. The germline V gene encodes CDR1 LGHNA and CDR2 YNFKEQ. V was trimmed by 2 bases and J by 4 bases, leaving 21 bases between them. CDR3 loop: CASSQPLGLATSYEQYF. The CDR3 coding sequence is TGTGCCAGCAGCCAACCCCTGGGACTCGCAACCTCATACGAGCAGTACTTC.

This clonotype was seen a few times. The chain couples TRBV20-1 to TRBJ2-7; 9 bases agree with TRBD2. The CDR3 length is 13 residues. Germline lookup yields CDR1 DFQATT and CDR2 SNEGSKA (reference sequence). J was trimmed by 5 bases and V by 3 bases; bases with no gene match: 5. CDR3 residues: CSARGLAFDEQYF. DNA of the CDR3: TGCAGTGCTAGGGGACTAGCCTTCGACGAGCAGTACTTC.

This clonotype was observed many times. The chain carries TRBV12-3 or TRBV12-4 and TRBJ1-1; 9 nucleotides match TRBD1. Trimming cost V 5 bases and J 0 bases; bases outside gene matches: 4. The CDR3 contains 15 residues. CDR3 DNA sequence: TGTGCCAGCAGTCCAGGACAGGGGATGAACACTGAAGCTTTCTTT. It translates to CASSPGQGMNTEAFF.

With respect to this clonotype: This may be a read error: a much more frequent sequence differs by one nucleotide. The chain joins TRBV5-1 to TRBJ2-3, with D possibly being TRBD2 (5 bases). The V and J ends lost 4 bases and 7 bases respectively, with 16 bases between them. The CDR3 runs to 14 residues. From germline, CDR1 is SGHRS and CDR2 YFSETQ. The CDR3, as DNA: TGCGCCAGCAGCGACACCGGGAACGTTTATACGCAGTATTTT. Amino acids: CASSDTGNVYTQYF.

This clonotype was picked up a small number of times. This chain links TRBV2 with TRBJ2-1, with no clear D. The V end lost 3 bases, the J end lost 5 bases, and 11 bases lay between the germline ends. CDR1 and CDR2 (germline): SNHLY, FYNNEI. The CDR3 length is 14 residues. This chain's CDR3 is CASSDLDLDNEQFF. The CDR3 region has the DNA TGTGCCAGCAGTGACCTCGACTTGGACAATGAGCAGTTCTTC.

The chain combines TRBV20-1 with TRBJ2-7; TRBD2 matches at 13 bases. V was pared by 3 bases and J by 7 bases, with 3 bases of the junction left unmatched. Germline V gene lookup returns CDR1 DFQATT and CDR2 SNEGSKA (reference sequence). This CDR3 contains 13 residues. CDR3 nucleotide sequence: TGCAGTGCTAGCAGGACTAGCGGGAGAGAGCAGTACTTC. This gives the protein CSASRTSGREQYF.

This chain links TRBV5-4 with TRBJ2-1; 8 nucleotides align to TRBD2. Per the germline V gene, CDR1 is SGHNT and CDR2 is YYREEE (reference sequence). This CDR3 is built from 15 residues. The V segment lost 4 bases and the J segment 6 bases; nucleotides outside the gene matches: 9. The CDR3 DNA is TGTGCCAGCAGCCACCGGGAGGGCCGAAGCAATGAGCAGTTCTTC. Its protein is CASSHREGRSNEQFF.

CDR3 nucleotides: TGTGCCACCAGTACCCGACAGGGGAGCACAGATACGCAGTATTTT. Protein: CATSTRQGSTDTQYF. The rearrangement joins TRBV15 to TRBJ2-3; 8 bases match TRBD1. Germline CDR1 is LNHNV and CDR2 is YYDKDF (reference sequence). The CDR3 has 15 amino acids. Losses at the gene ends were 6 bases for V and 0 bases for J; bases not matched to a gene: 5.